A single sample is the source of the 23 T cell receptor beta chains below, sequenced in a study of Graves' ophthalmopathy and Graves' hyperthyroidism. Amplification of TCR beta CDR3 regions used RNA transcripts. Following a first-round RT-PCR that used HTBI primers, a second-round multiplex PCR was carried out. TCRdb analysed the multiplex PCR reads with MiXCR anew, one entry per CDR3 protein. The sample consists of about 420,000 distinct CDR3 sequences, 20% to 25% of them appearing once. The sequencing input was peripheral blood. The receptor set was obtained from a woman younger than 30 with stable Graves' hyperthyroidism.

This clonotype was counted ten times or more. The genes are TRBV18 and TRBJ2-5; D unclear. With 6 bases removed from V and 3 bases from J, the gap between germline ends came to 5 bases. The CDR3 runs to 11 residues. Germline-derived CDR1 and CDR2 are KGHSH and LQKENI. CDR3: CASSPEETQYF. The CDR3 nucleotides read TGTGCCAGCTCGCCCGAAGAGACCCAGTACTTC.

The V call is TRBV27, the J call TRBJ1-2; the match to TRBD1 covers 10 bases. Per germline, CDR1 MNHEY and CDR2 SMNVEV (reference sequence). The CDR3 length is 17 residues. V was pared by 5 bases and J by 2 bases, with 11 bases of the junction left unmatched. Written as DNA, the CDR3 is TGTGCCAGCAGTCCGACAGGGGGCCGTGGGGGGAACTATGGCTACACCTTC. Protein product: CASSPTGGRGGNYGYTF.

This clonotype has at least ten counts. A read error may produce the germline difference seen at one junction end. This chain joins TRBV7-7 and TRBJ1-1; D gene unclear. The CDR3 is 13 amino acids. In germline, CDR1 is SSHAT, CDR2 FNYEAQ (reference sequence). The CDR3 region has the DNA TGTGCTAGCAGCTTTAATCTGGACACTGAAGCTTTCTTT. This codes for CASSFNLDTEAFF.

This clonotype was seen at least ten times. The V gene is TRBV12-3 or TRBV12-4, the J gene TRBJ1-2; D perhaps matches TRBD1 (6 bases). V lost 5 bases and J lost 2, with 9 bases in between. The CDR3 is 13 amino acids. The CDR3 loop is CASSPGHNYGYTF. The CDR3 DNA is TGTGCCAGCAGTCCGGGACACAACTATGGCTACACCTTC.

Ten or more counts support this clonotype. The chain combines TRBV2 with TRBJ2-5, with 8 bases matching TRBD1. V shed 3 bases, J shed 5 bases, and the junction held 8 bases outside the gene matches. This CDR3 is 15 amino acids long. Germline V CDR1 and CDR2: SNHLY, FYNNEI. The DNA of the CDR3 is TGTGCCAGCAGTGACGGCAGGGGGCTCTCCGAGACCCAGTACTTC. It codes for CASSDGRGLSETQYF. The full variable domain, in which reference TRBV2 and TRBJ2-5 provide the parts outside the CDR3, is EPEVTQTPSHQVTQMGQEVILRCVPISNHLYFYWYRQILGQKVEFLVSFYNNEISEKSEIFDDQFSVERPDGSNFTLKIRSTKLEDSAMYFCASSDGRGLSETQYFGPGTRLLVL.

This clonotype was observed at least ten times. The chain is built from TRBV5-1 and TRBJ1-6, with 7 bases identical to TRBD1. V lost 0 bases, J lost 7 bases, and 7 bases stayed unmatched. From germline, CDR1 is SGHRS and CDR2 YFSETQ. CDR3 size: 16 residues. The CDR3 sequence is CASSLGFRDSNSPLHF. The CDR3 region has the DNA TGCGCCAGCAGCTTGGGGTTCCGGGACAGCAATTCACCCCTCCACTTT.

This clonotype occurred many times. The chain joins TRBV9 to TRBJ2-2; no definite D call. Trimming shortened V by 3 bases and J by 6 bases, and 9 bases separated the two germline ends. The CDR3 consists of 13 residues. CDR1 is SGDLS and CDR2 is YYNGEE in the germline V gene. The CDR3, as DNA: TGTGCCAGCAGCGGGGTTCGTCCCGGGGAGCTGTTTTTT. This encodes CASSGVRPGELFF.

The chain couples TRBV12-3 or TRBV12-4 to TRBJ2-2, with 9 bases lining up with TRBD2. J gave up 5 bases and V 5 bases, and 12 bases lay outside the gene matches. The CDR3 covers 17 residues. The CDR3 DNA follows: TGTGCCAGCAGTCCCGTCGCGGGAGGGCCAGAAACCGGGGAGCTGTTTTTT. It codes for CASSPVAGGPETGELFF.

V gene TRBV28 combines with J gene TRBJ2-5; TRBD1 matches 8 bases. The V segment lost 7 bases and the J segment 5 bases; nucleotides outside the gene matches: 9. From germline, CDR1 is MDHEN and CDR2 SYDVKM. The CDR3 length is 14 residues. The CDR3 DNA reads TGTGCCAGCAAAAAGACAGGGGAGACGGAGACCCAGTACTTC. This sequence encodes CASKKTGETETQYF.

This clonotype was seen ten or more times. The V call is TRBV6-1, the J call TRBJ1-2; no firm D call. The germline V gene encodes CDR1 MNHNS and CDR2 SASEGT. This CDR3 has 13 residues. V gave up 6 bases and J gave up 4 bases, with 12 bases separating them. In nucleotides, the CDR3 is TGTGCCAGCAGACCCCCGAACATCTATGGCTACACCTTC. Translation: CASRPPNIYGYTF.

At least ten counts were recorded for this clonotype. This chain links TRBV5-1 with TRBJ2-5, with D perhaps matching TRBD2 (7 bases). CDR1 and CDR2 from the germline V gene are SGHRS and YFSETQ. Trimming took off 5 bases at V and 0 bases at J, with 14 bases between the two ends. The CDR3 runs to 15 residues. The DNA for the CDR3 is TGCGCCAGCAGTGGGGGCGGGAGCTACCAAGAGACCCAGTACTTC. The encoded protein is CASSGGGSYQETQYF.

This clonotype was seen at least ten times. V and J are TRBV11-2 and TRBJ2-7, with TRBD2 identical over 9 bases. The CDR3 is 15 amino acids. J lost 4 bases, V lost 0 bases, and 4 bases had no gene match. Looked up from germline, CDR1 is SGHAT and CDR2 is FQNNGV. The CDR3 nucleotides read TGTGCCAGCAGCTTAGATGGCGGGGGGGAATACGAGCAGTACTTC. Its protein is CASSLDGGGEYEQYF.

This clonotype has at least ten counts. The chain joins TRBV7-2 to TRBJ2-7, with 7 bases identical to TRBD2. CDR3 length: 15 amino acids. Per germline, CDR1 SGHTA and CDR2 FQGNSA. The ends lost 5 bases at V and 2 bases at J; junction bases unmatched: 9. For the CDR3, the DNA is TGTGCCAGCAGCCTCACCGCTAGCGGAGCCTACGAGCAGTACTTC. It yields the protein CASSLTASGAYEQYF.

This clonotype was seen many times. This sequence joins TRBV2 and TRBJ2-5; TRBD2 matches 8 bases. V shed 0 bases and J 5 bases; nucleotides not matched to a gene: 14. Germline-derived CDR1 and CDR2 are SNHLY and FYNNEI. The CDR3 extends over 18 amino acids. In DNA form, the CDR3 reads TGTGCCAGCAGTGAAGCTGGCCAGCGGGAGTTGGGTCCGGAGACCCAGTACTTC. It encodes CASSEAGQRELGPETQYF.

This clonotype was seen at least ten times. The rearrangement joins TRBV6-5 to TRBJ2-5; 7 positions agree with TRBD2. Losses at the gene ends were 8 bases for V and 4 bases for J; bases not matched to a gene: 7. Per the germline V gene, CDR1 is MNHEY and CDR2 is SVGAGI. The CDR3 has 13 residues. CDR3 sequence: CASLWGGTETQYF. Here the CDR3 DNA reads TGTGCCAGCTTATGGGGGGGGACAGAGACCCAGTACTTC.

The sample holds many counts of this clonotype. V and J are TRBV6-4 and TRBJ2-7; D may be TRBD1 (5 bases). The CDR3 consists of 17 residues. The V end lost 6 bases, the J end lost 4 bases, and 25 bases lay between the germline ends. The germline CDR1 and CDR2 sequences are MRHNA and SNTAGT. The CDR3 loop reads CASRTLNSRVGAYEQYF. The CDR3 region has the DNA TGTGCCAGCAGAACCCTAAACAGCCGGGTAGGGGCTTACGAGCAGTACTTC.

This clonotype has ten or more counts. The rearrangement joins TRBV5-1 to TRBJ1-1; D is unresolved. The CDR3 totals 13 residues. Per germline, CDR1 SGHRS and CDR2 YFSETQ. V lost 5 bases and J 3 bases, leaving 11 bases between the germline ends. The CDR3: CASSPTSDTEAFF. The CDR3 DNA reads as TGCGCCAGCAGTCCTACAAGCGACACTGAAGCTTTCTTT.

Only a few counts were recorded for this clonotype. Possible read error: a much larger clone is one base away. The chain couples TRBV5-1 to TRBJ2-6; perhaps TRBD2 as D (7 bases). The CDR3 runs 16 residues. Germline CDR1 and CDR2: SGHRS and YFSETQ. CDR3 bases: TGCGCCGGCAGCTTGGAGGGGGGGTCGGGGGCCAACGTCCTGACTTTC. This encodes CAGSLEGGSGANVLTF.

This clonotype was picked up many times. The V call is TRBV11-2, the J call TRBJ1-2, with D tentatively TRBD1 (5 bases). This CDR3 has 13 amino acids. Between the trimmed V and J ends, which lost 1 base and 14 bases, there was a span of 17 bases. In germline, CDR1 is SGHAT, CDR2 FQNNGV. The CDR3: CASSLVYKGFRTF. The CDR3 DNA reads as TGTGCCAGCAGCTTAGTATATAAGGGGTTCAGGACCTTC.

As for this clonotype: One junction end disagrees with the germline gene, perhaps due to a read error. This sequence joins TRBV13 and TRBJ2-7; D is perhaps TRBD1 or TRBD2 (5 bases each). CDR3 length: 18 residues. Germline-derived CDR1 and CDR2 are PRHDT and FYEKMQ (reference sequence). In DNA form, the CDR3 reads TGTACCAGCAGCCCCGAGGGCAGGGAATATACCCACTACTACGAGCAGTACTTC. Protein product: CTSSPEGREYTHYYEQYF.

This clonotype was seen ten or more times. This sequence joins TRBV6-1 and TRBJ1-2; TRBD1 agrees at 9 bases. V trimming: 3 bases; J trimming: 3 bases; junction bases outside the gene matches: 2. CDR3 length equals 14 residues. Germline V gene sequence: CDR1 MNHNS, CDR2 SASEGT. CDR3 DNA sequence: TGTGCCAGCAGTGACACAGGGGGCGACTATGGCTACACCTTC. Translation: CASSDTGGDYGYTF.

V is TRBV27 and J is TRBJ2-7; D might be TRBD1 (8 bases). Germline CDR1 MNHEY, CDR2 SMNVEV (reference sequence). The V gene lost 6 bases and the J gene lost 2 bases, with 17 bases spanning the gap. The CDR3 totals 15 residues. CDR3 sequence (DNA): TGTGCCAGCAGCTCCTACAGGGGGGGGCCCTACGAGCAGTACTTC. Translated: CASSSYRGGPYEQYF.

This clonotype appeared many times. V and J are TRBV5-1 and TRBJ2-5; a possible D gene is TRBD2 (6 bases). This CDR3 spans 15 amino acids. CDR1 is SGHRS and CDR2 is YFSETQ in the germline V gene. V was trimmed by 2 bases and J by 5 bases, leaving 16 bases between them. The CDR3 coding sequence is TGCGCCAGCAGCTTCTCCCCGGGGACTGCCGAGACCCAGTACTTC. It translates to CASSFSPGTAETQYF.